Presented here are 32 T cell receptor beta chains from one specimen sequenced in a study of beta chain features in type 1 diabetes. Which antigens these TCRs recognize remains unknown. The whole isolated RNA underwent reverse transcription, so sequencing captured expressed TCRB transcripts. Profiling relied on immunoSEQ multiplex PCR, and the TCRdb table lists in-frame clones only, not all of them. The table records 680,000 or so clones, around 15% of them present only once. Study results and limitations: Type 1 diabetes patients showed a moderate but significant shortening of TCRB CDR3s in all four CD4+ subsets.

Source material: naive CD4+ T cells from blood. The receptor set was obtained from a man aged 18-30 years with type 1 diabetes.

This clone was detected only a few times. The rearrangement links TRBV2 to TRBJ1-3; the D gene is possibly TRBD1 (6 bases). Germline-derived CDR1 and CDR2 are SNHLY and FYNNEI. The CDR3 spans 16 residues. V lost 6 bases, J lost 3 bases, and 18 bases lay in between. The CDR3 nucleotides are TGTGCCAGCAGCCAGAACCGCGGGACATTTGGAAACACCATATATTTT. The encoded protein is CASSQNRGTFGNTIYF.

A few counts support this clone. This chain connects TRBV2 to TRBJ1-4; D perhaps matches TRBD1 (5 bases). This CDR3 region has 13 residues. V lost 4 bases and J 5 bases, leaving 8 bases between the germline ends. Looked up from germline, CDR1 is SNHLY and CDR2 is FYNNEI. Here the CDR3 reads CASSAGGNEKLFF. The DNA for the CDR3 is TGTGCCAGCAGTGCCGGGGGGAATGAAAAACTGTTTTTT.

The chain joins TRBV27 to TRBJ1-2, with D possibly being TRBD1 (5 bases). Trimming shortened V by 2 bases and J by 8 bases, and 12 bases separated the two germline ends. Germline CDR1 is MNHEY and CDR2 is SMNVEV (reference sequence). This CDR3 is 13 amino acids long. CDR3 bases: TGTGCCAGCAGTTTAGGGGGTGCCTACGGCTACACCTTC. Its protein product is CASSLGGAYGYTF.

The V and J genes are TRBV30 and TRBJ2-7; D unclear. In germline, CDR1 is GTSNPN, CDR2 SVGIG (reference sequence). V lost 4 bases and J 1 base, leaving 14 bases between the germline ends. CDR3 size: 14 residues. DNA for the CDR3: TGTGCCTGGATTCACCGGGCTTCATCCTACGAGCAGTACTTC. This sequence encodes CAWIHRASSYEQYF.

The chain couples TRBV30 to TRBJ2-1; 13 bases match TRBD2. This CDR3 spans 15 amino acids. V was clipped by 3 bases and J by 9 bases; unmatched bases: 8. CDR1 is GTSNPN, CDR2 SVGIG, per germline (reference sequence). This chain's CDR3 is CAWSGLAGVLGEQFF. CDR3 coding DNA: TGTGCCTGGAGCGGACTAGCGGGGGTATTGGGTGAGCAGTTCTTC.

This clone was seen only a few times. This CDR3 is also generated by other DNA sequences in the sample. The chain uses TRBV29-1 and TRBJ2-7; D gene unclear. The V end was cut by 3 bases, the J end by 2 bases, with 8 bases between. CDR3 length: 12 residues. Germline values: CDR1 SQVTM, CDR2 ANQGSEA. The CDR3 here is CSVEGQTYEQYF. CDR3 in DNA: TGCAGCGTTGAGGGCCAGACCTACGAGCAGTACTTC.

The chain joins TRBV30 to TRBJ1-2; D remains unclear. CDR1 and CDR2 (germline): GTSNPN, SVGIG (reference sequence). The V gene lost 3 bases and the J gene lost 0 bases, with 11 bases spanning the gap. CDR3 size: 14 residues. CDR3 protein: CAWRQTPANYGYTF. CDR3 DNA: TGTGCCTGGAGGCAGACACCGGCTAACTATGGCTACACCTTC.

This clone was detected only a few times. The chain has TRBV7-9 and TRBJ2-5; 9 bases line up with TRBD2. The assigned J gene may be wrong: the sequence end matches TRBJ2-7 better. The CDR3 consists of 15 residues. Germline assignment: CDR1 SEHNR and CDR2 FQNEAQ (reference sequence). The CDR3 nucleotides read TGTGCCAGCAGCGCCACTAGCGGGTCCTCCTACGAGCAGTACTTC. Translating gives CASSATSGSSYEQYF.

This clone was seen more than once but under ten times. CDR3 sequence (DNA): TGCGCCAGCAGCAACTATGGTAGCACTGAAGCTTTCTTT. Amino acids: CASSNYGSTEAFF. This chain joins TRBV5-1 and TRBJ1-1; D is undetermined. The CDR3 covers 13 residues. In germline, CDR1 is SGHRS, CDR2 YFSETQ. The V end was cut by 4 bases, the J end by 4 bases, with 11 bases between.

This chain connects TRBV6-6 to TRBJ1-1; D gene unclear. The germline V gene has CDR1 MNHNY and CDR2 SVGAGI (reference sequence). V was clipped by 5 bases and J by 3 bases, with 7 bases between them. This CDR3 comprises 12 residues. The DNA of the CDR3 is TGTGCCAGCAGTCCCCCCTACACTGAAGCTTTCTTT. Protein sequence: CASSPPYTEAFF.

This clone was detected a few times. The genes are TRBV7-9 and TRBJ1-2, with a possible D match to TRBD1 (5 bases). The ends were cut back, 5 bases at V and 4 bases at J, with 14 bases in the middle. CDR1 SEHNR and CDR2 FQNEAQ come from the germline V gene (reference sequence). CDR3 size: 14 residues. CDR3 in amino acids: CASSPIYGGYGYTF. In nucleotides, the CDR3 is TGTGCCAGCAGCCCTATTTACGGGGGCTATGGCTACACCTTC.

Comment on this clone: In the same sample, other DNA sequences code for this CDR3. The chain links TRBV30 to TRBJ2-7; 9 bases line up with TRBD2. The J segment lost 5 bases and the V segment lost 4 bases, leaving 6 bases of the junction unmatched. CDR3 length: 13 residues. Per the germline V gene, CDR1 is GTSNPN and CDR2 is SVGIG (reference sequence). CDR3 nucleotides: TGTGCCTGGACAGGGCTAGCGGGGAACGAGCAGTACTTC. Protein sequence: CAWTGLAGNEQYF.

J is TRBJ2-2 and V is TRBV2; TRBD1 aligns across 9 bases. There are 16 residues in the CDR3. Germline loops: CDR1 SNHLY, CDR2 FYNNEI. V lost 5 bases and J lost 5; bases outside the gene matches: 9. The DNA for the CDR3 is TGTGCCAGCAGTTCCTCCGGGACAGGGAATACCGGGGAGCTGTTTTTT. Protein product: CASSSSGTGNTGELFF.

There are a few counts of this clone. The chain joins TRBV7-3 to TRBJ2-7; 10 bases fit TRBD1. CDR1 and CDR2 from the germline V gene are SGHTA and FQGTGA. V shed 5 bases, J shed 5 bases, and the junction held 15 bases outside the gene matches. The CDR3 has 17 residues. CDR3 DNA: TGTGCCAGCAGCCCCCATGGGTCGGGACAGGGGTTCAACGAGCAGTACTTC. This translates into CASSPHGSGQGFNEQYF.

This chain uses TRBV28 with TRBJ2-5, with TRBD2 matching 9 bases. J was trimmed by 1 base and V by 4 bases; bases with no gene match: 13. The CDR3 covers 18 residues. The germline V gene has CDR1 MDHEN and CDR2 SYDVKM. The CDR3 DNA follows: TGTGCCAGCAGTTGGATAGAATTAGCGGGGGCCCTCCAAGAGACCCAGTACTTC. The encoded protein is CASSWIELAGALQETQYF.

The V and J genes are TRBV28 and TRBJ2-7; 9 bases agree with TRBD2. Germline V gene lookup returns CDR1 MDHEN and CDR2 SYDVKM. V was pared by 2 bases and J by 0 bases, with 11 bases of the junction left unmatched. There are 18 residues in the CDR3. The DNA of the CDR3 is TGTGCCAGCAGTTTAATGGATCCCAGCGGGGGGAGCTCCTACGAGCAGTACTTC. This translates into CASSLMDPSGGSSYEQYF.

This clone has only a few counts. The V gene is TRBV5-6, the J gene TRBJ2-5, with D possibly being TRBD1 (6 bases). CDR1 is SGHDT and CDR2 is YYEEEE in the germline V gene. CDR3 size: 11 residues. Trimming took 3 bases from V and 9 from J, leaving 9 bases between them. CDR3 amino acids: CASSWDKAQYF. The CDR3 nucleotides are TGTGCCAGCAGCTGGGACAAGGCCCAGTACTTC.

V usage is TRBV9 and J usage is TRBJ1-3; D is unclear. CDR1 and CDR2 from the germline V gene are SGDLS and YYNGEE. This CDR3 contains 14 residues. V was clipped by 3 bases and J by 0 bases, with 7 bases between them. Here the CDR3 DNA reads TGTGCCAGCAGCGCTCCATCCTCTGGAAACACCATATATTTT. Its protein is CASSAPSSGNTIYF.

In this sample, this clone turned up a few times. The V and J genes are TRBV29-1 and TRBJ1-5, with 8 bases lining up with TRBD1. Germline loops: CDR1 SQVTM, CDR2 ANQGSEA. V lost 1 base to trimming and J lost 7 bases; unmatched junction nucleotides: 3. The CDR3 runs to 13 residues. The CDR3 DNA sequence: TGCAGCGTTGAAGGGACAGGGTGGCAGCCCCAGCATTTT. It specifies CSVEGTGWQPQHF.

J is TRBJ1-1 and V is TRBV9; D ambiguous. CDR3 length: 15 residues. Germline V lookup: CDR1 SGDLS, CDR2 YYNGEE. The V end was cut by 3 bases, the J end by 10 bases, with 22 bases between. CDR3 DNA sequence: TGTGCCAGCAGCGCCTCCGGGTCCCCTTATGAGGGAGCTTTCTTT. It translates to CASSASGSPYEGAFF.

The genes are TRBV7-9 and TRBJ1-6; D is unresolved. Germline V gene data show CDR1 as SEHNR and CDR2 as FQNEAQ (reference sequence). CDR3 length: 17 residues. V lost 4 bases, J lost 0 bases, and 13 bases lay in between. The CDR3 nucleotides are TGTGCCAGCAGCTATCGGTTGGCTAGCTCCTATAATTCACCCCTCCACTTT. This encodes CASSYRLASSYNSPLHF.

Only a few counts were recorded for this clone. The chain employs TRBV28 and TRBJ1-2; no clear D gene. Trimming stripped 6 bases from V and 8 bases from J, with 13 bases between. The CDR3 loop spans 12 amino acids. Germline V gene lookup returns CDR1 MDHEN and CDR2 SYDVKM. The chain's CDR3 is CASRILSEGYTF. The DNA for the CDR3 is TGTGCCAGCAGAATTTTGAGTGAGGGCTACACCTTC.

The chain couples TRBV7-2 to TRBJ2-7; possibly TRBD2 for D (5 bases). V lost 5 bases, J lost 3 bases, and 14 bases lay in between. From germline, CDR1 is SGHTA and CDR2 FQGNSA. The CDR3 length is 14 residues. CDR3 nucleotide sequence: TGTGCCAGCAGCCTTGAGAGGGAAGACTACGAGCAGTACTTC. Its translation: CASSLEREDYEQYF.

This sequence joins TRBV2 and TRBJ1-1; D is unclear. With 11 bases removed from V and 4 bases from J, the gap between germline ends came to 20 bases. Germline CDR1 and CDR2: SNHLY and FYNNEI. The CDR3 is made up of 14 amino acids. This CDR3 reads CASLRQLTTTEAFF. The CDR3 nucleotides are TGTGCCTCGTTGCGTCAATTAACGACCACTGAAGCTTTCTTT. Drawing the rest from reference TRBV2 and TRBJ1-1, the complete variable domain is EPEVTQTPSHQVTQMGQEVILRCVPISNHLYFYWYRQILGQKVEFLVSFYNNEISEKSEIFDDQFSVERPDGSNFTLKIRSTKLEDSAMYFCASLRQLTTTEAFFGQGTRLTVV.

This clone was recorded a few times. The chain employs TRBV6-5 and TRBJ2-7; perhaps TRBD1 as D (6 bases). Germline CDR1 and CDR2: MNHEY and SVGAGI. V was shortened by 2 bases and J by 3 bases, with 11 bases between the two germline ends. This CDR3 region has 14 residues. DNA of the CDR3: TGTGCCAGCAGTTACGCTGGGGGCGACTACGAGCAGTACTTC. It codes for CASSYAGGDYEQYF.

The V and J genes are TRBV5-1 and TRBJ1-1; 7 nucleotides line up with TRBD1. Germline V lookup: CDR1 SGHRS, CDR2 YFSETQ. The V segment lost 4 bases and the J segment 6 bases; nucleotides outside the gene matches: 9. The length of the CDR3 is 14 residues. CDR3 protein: CASSSETGRAEAFF. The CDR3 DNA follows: TGCGCCAGCAGCAGCGAGACAGGGAGGGCTGAAGCTTTCTTT.

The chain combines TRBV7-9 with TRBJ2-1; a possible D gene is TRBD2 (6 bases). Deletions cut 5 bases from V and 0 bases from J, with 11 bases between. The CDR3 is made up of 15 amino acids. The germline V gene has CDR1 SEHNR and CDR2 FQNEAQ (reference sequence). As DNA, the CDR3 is TGTGCCAGCAGCCTTAGCGGTAGCTCCTACAATGAGCAGTTCTTC. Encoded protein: CASSLSGSSYNEQFF.

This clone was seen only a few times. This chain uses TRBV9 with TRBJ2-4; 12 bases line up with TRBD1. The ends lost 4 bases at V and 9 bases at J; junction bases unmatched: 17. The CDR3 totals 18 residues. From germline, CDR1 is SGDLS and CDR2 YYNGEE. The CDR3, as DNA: TGTGCCAGCAGCCCCCGAAGTATCAGGGGACAGGGGGCGATCATTCAGTACTTC. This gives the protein CASSPRSIRGQGAIIQYF.

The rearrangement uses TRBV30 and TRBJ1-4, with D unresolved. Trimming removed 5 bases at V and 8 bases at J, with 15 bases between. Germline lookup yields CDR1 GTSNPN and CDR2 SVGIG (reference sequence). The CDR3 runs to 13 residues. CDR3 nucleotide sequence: TGTGCCTGGGAACCCAGACATTTCGAAAAACTGTTTTTT. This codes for CAWEPRHFEKLFF.

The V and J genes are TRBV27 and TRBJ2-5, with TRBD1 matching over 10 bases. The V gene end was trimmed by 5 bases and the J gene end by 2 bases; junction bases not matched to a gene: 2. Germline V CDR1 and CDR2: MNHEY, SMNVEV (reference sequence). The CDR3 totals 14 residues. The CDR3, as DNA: TGTGCCAGCAGTCGGGACAGGGGACAAGAGACCCAGTACTTC. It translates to CASSRDRGQETQYF.

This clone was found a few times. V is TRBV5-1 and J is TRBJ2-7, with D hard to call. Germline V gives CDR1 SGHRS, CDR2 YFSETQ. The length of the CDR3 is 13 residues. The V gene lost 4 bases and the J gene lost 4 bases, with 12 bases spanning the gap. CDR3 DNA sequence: TGCGCCAGCAGCGGGAACTTGGGGTACGAGCAGTACTTC. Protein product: CASSGNLGYEQYF.

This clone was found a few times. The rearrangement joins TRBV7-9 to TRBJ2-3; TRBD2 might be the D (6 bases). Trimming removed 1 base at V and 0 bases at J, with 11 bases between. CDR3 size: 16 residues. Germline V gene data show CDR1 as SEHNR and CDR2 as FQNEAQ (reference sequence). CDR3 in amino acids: CASSLERDSSTDTQYF. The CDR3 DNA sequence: TGTGCCAGCAGCTTAGAGAGGGACTCTAGCACAGATACGCAGTATTTT.